Following are 24 T cell receptor beta chains from one sample sequenced in a study of glioma-infiltrating T cells. Using RNA template, CDR3s of TCR alpha and beta were amplified with iRepertoire arm-PCR. TCRdb independently ran MiXCR on the multiplex PCR reads; one entry per CDR3 protein. The sample contains 150,000 to 200,000 distinct CDR3 sequences, over 30% of which appear only once. Material for sequencing was glioma tissue, nonneoplastic brain tissue, or PBMCs (not recorded which). These receptors all stem from a human donor with low-grade glioma or glioblastoma, undergoing nonglioma brain surgery, or in good health (not recorded which).

This clonotype showed up many times. The chain carries TRBV4-1 and TRBJ2-7; the D call may be TRBD1 or TRBD2 (5 bases each). The CDR3 is made up of 15 amino acids. The germline CDR1 and CDR2 sequences are MGHRA and YSYEKL. V lost 4 bases and J 3 bases, leaving 16 bases between the germline ends. The CDR3 DNA is TGCGCCAGCAGCCCGACCGGGACCAAGGGCTACGAGCAGTACTTC. It is translated as CASSPTGTKGYEQYF.

This clonotype has ten or more counts. The CDR3 here is CSAPSVPMNTEAFF. CDR3 nucleotide sequence: TGCAGTGCACCTTCAGTGCCGATGAACACTGAAGCTTTCTTT. The genes are TRBV20-1 and TRBJ1-1; the D is unclear. V was trimmed by 6 bases and J by 0 bases, leaving 14 bases between them. This CDR3 comprises 14 residues. CDR1 and CDR2 from the germline V gene are DFQATT and SNEGSKA (reference sequence).

This CDR3 reads CASSLADLTGELFF. In DNA, the CDR3 is TGTGCCAGCAGTTTAGCAGACCTTACCGGGGAGCTGTTTTTT. The chain carries TRBV12-3 or TRBV12-4 and TRBJ2-2; D is undetermined. This CDR3 has 14 amino acids. Trimming took 0 bases from V and 5 from J, leaving 7 bases between them.

This clonotype was detected many times. The J gene is TRBJ2-4, the V gene TRBV6-2 or TRBV6-3, with TRBD2 as a possible D gene (6 bases). V shed 6 bases and J shed 6 bases, with 18 bases lying between them. CDR3 length equals 15 residues. CDR1 is MNHEY, CDR2 SVGEGT, per germline. CDR3 sequence reads: CASSPGDFAGNIQYF. The CDR3 nucleotides are TGTGCCAGCAGCCCGGGGGACTTCGCGGGAAACATTCAGTACTTC.

The sample holds a few counts of this clonotype. The chain uses TRBV29-1 and TRBJ2-1; D tentatively reads TRBD1 or TRBD2 (5 bases each). This CDR3 region has 15 residues. Germline lookup yields CDR1 SQVTM and CDR2 ANQGSEA. Trimming shortened V by 4 bases and J by 7 bases, and 20 bases separated the two germline ends. The CDR3 spells CSVAAGTPGRNEQFF. The CDR3 nucleotides are TGCAGCGTTGCTGCTGGGACCCCAGGCCGAAATGAGCAGTTCTTC.

This clonotype was counted a few times. V and J are TRBV5-4 and TRBJ1-6; 9 bases match TRBD1. Germline V gene sequence: CDR1 SGHNT, CDR2 YYREEE (reference sequence). V was clipped by 7 bases and J by 6 bases; unmatched bases: 5. The CDR3 extends over 14 amino acids. CDR3 DNA: TGTGCCAGCGCCCGGGACAGGGTTAATTCACCCCTCCACTTT. Translated, it gives CASARDRVNSPLHF. The variable domain in full, completed from reference TRBV5-4 and TRBJ1-6, reads ETGVTQSPTHLIKTRGQQVTLRCSSQSGHNTVSWYQQALGQGPQFIFQYYREEENGRGNFPPRFSGLQFPNYSSELNVNALELDDSALYLCASARDRVNSPLHFGNGTRLTVT.

Of note for this clonotype: This CDR3 is missing its conserved last phenylalanine or tryptophan, likely due to a read error. The CDR3 nucleotides read TGTGCCAGCAGCCAAGGAGCTAGCGGGGACCTTAGCACAGATACGCAGTATCTT. It specifies CASSQGASGDLSTDTQYL. This chain uses TRBV3-1 with TRBJ2-3; TRBD2 agrees at 9 bases. Germline V gene sequence: CDR1 LGHDT, CDR2 YNNKEL (reference sequence). The length of the CDR3 is 18 residues. Trimming took 1 base from V and 0 from J; bases not matched to a gene: 8.

This clonotype was counted many times. The chain recombines TRBV28 with TRBJ2-3, with 9 bases matching TRBD2. Germline CDR1 reads MDHEN; CDR2 reads SYDVKM. V dropped 1 base and J dropped 4; count of bases not matched to a gene: 9. This CDR3 contains 17 residues. This chain's CDR3 is CASSLYTAGGIADTQYF. The CDR3 DNA sequence: TGTGCCAGCAGTTTATATACGGCGGGAGGGATCGCAGATACGCAGTATTTT.

V and J are TRBV12-3 or TRBV12-4 and TRBJ1-3, with D unclear. The germline V and J ends were trimmed by 6 bases and 2 bases, with 11 bases remaining between them. This CDR3 is 14 amino acids long. The CDR3 DNA reads as TGTGCCAGCAGGGTGGGGTCAGCTGGAAACACCATATATTTT. Encoded protein: CASRVGSAGNTIYF.

At least ten counts were recorded for this clonotype. This rearrangement joins TRBV3-1 to TRBJ2-7; TRBD1 or TRBD2 may be the D gene (5 bases each). CDR3 size: 15 residues. Germline V CDR1 and CDR2: LGHDT, YNNKEL (reference sequence). Trimming pared 3 bases from V and 3 bases from J, leaving 15 bases between. The CDR3 is CASSQGRGASYEQYF. CDR3 DNA: TGTGCCAGCAGCCAGGGAAGAGGGGCGAGCTACGAGCAGTACTTC.

This clonotype has a handful of counts. This may come from a read error, since a much larger clone is one base off. This chain uses TRBV2 with TRBJ1-1; tentative D call: TRBD1 (6 bases). CDR3 length: 15 residues. V lost 5 bases and J lost 3, with 16 bases in between. In germline, CDR1 is SNHLY, CDR2 FYNNEI. CDR3 in amino acids: CASSRGGTLDTEAFF. CDR3 DNA sequence: TGTGCCAGCAGTAGGGGGGGTACACTGGACACTGAAGCTTTCTTT.

This clonotype occurred many times. The chain recombines TRBV29-1 with TRBJ2-3, with TRBD2 matching over 10 bases. From germline, CDR1 is SQVTM and CDR2 ANQGSEA. This CDR3 comprises 16 residues. V was pared by 5 bases and J by 0 bases, with 8 bases of the junction left unmatched. CDR3 residues: CSVQGVAGGSTDTQYF. The CDR3 bases are TGCAGCGTTCAGGGAGTAGCGGGAGGTAGCACAGATACGCAGTATTTT.

This clonotype has just a few counts. This CDR3 reads CASSFTGRPTEAFF. The DNA for the CDR3 is TGTGCCAGCAGTTTCACAGGGCGGCCCACTGAAGCTTTCTTT. This rearrangement joins TRBV12-3 or TRBV12-4 to TRBJ1-1; TRBD1 might be the D (6 bases). Between the trimmed V and J ends, which lost 3 bases and 4 bases, there was a span of 12 bases. The CDR3 has 14 residues.

V is TRBV15 and J is TRBJ2-7, with 9 bases fitting TRBD1. The CDR3 covers 15 residues. J was trimmed by 3 bases and V by 3 bases; bases with no gene match: 6. Germline CDR1 reads LNHNV; CDR2 reads YYDKDF (reference sequence). CDR3 in amino acids: CATSSLGQGGYEQYF. For the CDR3, the DNA is TGTGCCACCAGCAGCTTGGGACAGGGCGGCTACGAGCAGTACTTC.

This chain connects TRBV27 to TRBJ2-7; no firm D call. Germline V gives CDR1 MNHEY, CDR2 SMNVEV (reference sequence). V shed 4 bases and J shed 4 bases, with 11 bases lying between them. The CDR3 has 13 amino acids. The CDR3 DNA is TGTGCCAGCAGTTGCTACAGAAGGTACGAGCAGTACTTC. Protein sequence: CASSCYRRYEQYF.

This clonotype was recorded many times. V is TRBV7-8 and J is TRBJ2-5, with TRBD2 matching 9 bases. CDR3 length: 16 amino acids. Germline values: CDR1 SGHVS, CDR2 FQNEAQ. V lost 5 bases and J lost 1; bases outside the gene matches: 8. Here the CDR3 reads CASSLRLAGIQETQYF. The CDR3 DNA reads as TGTGCCAGCAGCCTTCGCCTAGCGGGAATCCAAGAGACCCAGTACTTC.

This clonotype was detected many times. The chain joins TRBV6-1 to TRBJ1-1; 7 bases agree with TRBD1. CDR1 MNHNS and CDR2 SASEGT come from the germline V gene. Germline trimming cut 5 bases from V and 3 bases from J; bases unmatched to any gene: 6. The CDR3 contains 14 residues. CDR3 sequence (DNA): TGTGCCAGCAGTTTCAGGGGGGCGGACACTGAAGCTTTCTTT. Its translation is CASSFRGADTEAFF.

In DNA form, the CDR3 reads TGTGCCAGCTCACGACTAGCGAACCGCCCCTCGGATGAGCAGTTCTTC. Protein sequence: CASSRLANRPSDEQFF. The rearrangement joins TRBV18 to TRBJ2-1; 8 bases are shared with TRBD2. CDR1 is KGHSH and CDR2 is LQKENI in the germline V gene. Trimming removed 4 bases from V and 8 bases from J; junction bases left unmatched: 13. The CDR3 covers 16 residues.

This clonotype showed up many times. The CDR3 is CASSPGHGRTGELFF. The CDR3 coding sequence is TGTGCCAGCAGTCCGGGACATGGGAGGACCGGGGAGCTGTTTTTT. This chain links TRBV6-2 or TRBV6-3 with TRBJ2-2; possibly TRBD1 or TRBD2 for D (6 bases each). V lost 5 bases and J lost 5, with 15 bases in between. Germline CDR1 reads MNHEY; CDR2 reads SVGEGT. This CDR3 contains 15 residues.

In regard to this clonotype: Just one base apart from a much larger clone, this may be a read error. This chain uses TRBV2 with TRBJ2-7; D is unclear. The CDR3 covers 11 residues. The germline V gene has CDR1 SNHLY and CDR2 FYNNEI. DNA of the CDR3: TGTGCCAGCAGATACTACTACGAGCAGCACTTC. The encoded protein is CASRYYYEQHF.

This clonotype appeared many times. The rearrangement uses TRBV5-4 and TRBJ2-3; D tentatively fits TRBD1 or TRBD2 (6 bases each). The V gene's germline CDR1 is SGHNT and CDR2 YYREEE (reference sequence). The CDR3 contains 14 residues. Deletions cut 0 bases from V and 5 bases from J, with 10 bases between. The CDR3 nucleotides are TGTGCCAGCAGCTTGGGAGGGGGAGGAGATACGCAGTATTTT. As protein: CASSLGGGGDTQYF.

In its sample, this clonotype was seen many times. The chain carries TRBV20-1 and TRBJ1-1; the D is unclear. Trimming left V 4 bases short and J 1 base short, with 13 bases between. CDR3 length: 14 residues. CDR1 is DFQATT, CDR2 SNEGSKA, per germline (reference sequence). In DNA form, the CDR3 reads TGCAGTGCTAATCGGGGTGGTGCGAACACTGAAGCTTTCTTT. This codes for CSANRGGANTEAFF.

This clonotype came up many times. The chain uses TRBV15 and TRBJ1-5; D is ambiguous. Between the trimmed V and J ends, which lost 1 base and 0 bases, there was a span of 13 bases. CDR1 is LNHNV and CDR2 is YYDKDF in the germline V gene (reference sequence). The CDR3 has 17 amino acids. CDR3 in amino acids: CATSRARSSYSNQPQHF. The CDR3 region has the DNA TGTGCCACCAGCAGAGCCAGATCCTCCTATAGCAATCAGCCCCAGCATTTT.

This clonotype was observed at least ten times. The rearrangement uses TRBV5-1 and TRBJ2-7; D is unclear. The CDR3 runs 13 residues. Germline lookup yields CDR1 SGHRS and CDR2 YFSETQ. Trimming cost V 2 bases and J 4 bases, with 10 bases left between them. CDR3 DNA sequence: TGCGCCAGCAGCTTTGCTCCACTTTACGAGCAGTACTTC. It is translated as CASSFAPLYEQYF.